The entry below describes one TCR beta chain. The V end was cut by 5 bases, the J end by 3 bases, with 8 bases between. This CDR3 region has 13 residues. This record belongs to a study of blood T cell repertoires in COVID-19. Study as a whole: Donors in the United States, Italy and Spain gave samples during acute or convalescent COVID-19. The cDNA or gDNA used as material had been derived from T cells, B-cell-depleted T cells, or PBMCs.

In the original analysis: From reference gene primer amplification, estimates of nucleated cell counts were derived. Method: immunoSEQ multiplex PCR; TCRdb's copy keeps in-frame clones and lacks some. V, J and clone size were drawn from that table, and D and trimming were deduced from the DNA. The table includes approximately 200,000 clones, around four fifths detected once. The sequence derives from a human donor with acute or convalescent COVID-19. The donor label of this sample is uncertain. The sequenced material came from peripheral blood. The rearrangement uses TRBV12-3 or TRBV12-4 and TRBJ2-1; the D is unclear. CDR3 residues: CASSAGHYNEQFF. In nucleotides, the CDR3 is TGTGCCAGCAGTGCTGGGCACTACAATGAGCAGTTCTTC.